The present TCR beta chain was sequenced within a study of vaccination effects on CD4 cells after COVID-19. Study observations and caveats: The study got few convalescent patients and did not collect any early post-infection timepoints. Clones induced by infection and by vaccine showed marked clonal contraction late after vaccination.

Using viral peptide pools, the ViraFEST assay grew out antigen-specific CD4+ T cells prior to sequencing. Culture lasted around eleven days before CD4+ T cell isolation. Two-dose vaccination with either BNT162b2 or mRNA-1273 was given to the participants. Points on this clone: Its antigen remains unidentified.

Per germline, CDR1 SGHKS and CDR2 YYEKEE (reference sequence). This CDR3 contains 15 residues. Trimming removed 0 bases from V and 4 bases from J, with 13 bases in between. Sequencing was performed with immunoSEQ multiplex PCR; in TCRdb, only in-frame clones are kept and a portion is missing. This table has 20,000 to 25,000 clones, roughly 81% appearing once. The genes are TRBV5-5 and TRBJ1-1, with a tentative D call TRBD1 (6 bases). Sequences were derived from CD4+ T cells from PBMCs cultured with SARS-CoV-2 spike peptides, sampled after COVID-19 vaccination. This TCR derives from a human donor who received a COVID-19 vaccine. Some clones in this sample may be carry-over from other donors' samples. CDR3 in DNA: TGTGCCAGCAGCTTGGAGGCGGGAGGGGGCACTGAAGCTTTCTTT. It encodes CASSLEAGGGTEAFF.